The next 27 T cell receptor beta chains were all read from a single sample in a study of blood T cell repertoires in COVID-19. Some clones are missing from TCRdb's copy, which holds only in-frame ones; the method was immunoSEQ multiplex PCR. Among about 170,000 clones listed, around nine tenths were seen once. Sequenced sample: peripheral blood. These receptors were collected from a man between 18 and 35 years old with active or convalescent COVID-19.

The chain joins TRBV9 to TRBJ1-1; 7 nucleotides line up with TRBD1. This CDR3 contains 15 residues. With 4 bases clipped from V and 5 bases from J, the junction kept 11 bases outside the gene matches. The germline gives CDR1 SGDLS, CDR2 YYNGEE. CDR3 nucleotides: TGTGCCAGCAGCCTAAAGGGACAGATGGGGACTGAAGCTTTCTTT. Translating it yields CASSLKGQMGTEAFF.

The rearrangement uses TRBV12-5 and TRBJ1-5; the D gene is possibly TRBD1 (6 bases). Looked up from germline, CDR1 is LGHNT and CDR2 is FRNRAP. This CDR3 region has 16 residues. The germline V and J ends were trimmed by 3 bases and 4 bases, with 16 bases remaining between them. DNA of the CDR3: TGTGCTAGTGGTTTAGGGGACACCGGATTTAATCAGCCCCAGCATTTT. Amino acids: CASGLGDTGFNQPQHF.

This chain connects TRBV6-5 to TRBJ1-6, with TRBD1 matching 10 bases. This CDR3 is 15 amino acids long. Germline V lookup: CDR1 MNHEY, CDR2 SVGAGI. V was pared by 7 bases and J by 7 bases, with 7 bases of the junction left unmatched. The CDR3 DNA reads TGTGCCAGCACCCGACAGGGGGCAGAGAATTCACCCCTCCACTTT. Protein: CASTRQGAENSPLHF.

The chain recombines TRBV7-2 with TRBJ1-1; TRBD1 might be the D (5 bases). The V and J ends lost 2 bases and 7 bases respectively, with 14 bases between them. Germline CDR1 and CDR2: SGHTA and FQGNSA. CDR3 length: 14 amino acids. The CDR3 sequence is CASSLSLSRDEAFF. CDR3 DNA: TGTGCCAGCAGCTTATCTCTCAGCAGGGATGAAGCTTTCTTT. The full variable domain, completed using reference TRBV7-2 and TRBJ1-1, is GAGVSQSPSNKVTEKGKDVELRCDPISGHTALYWYRQSLGQGLEFLIYFQGNSAPDKSGLPSDRFSAERTGGSVSTLTIQRTQQEDSAVYLCASSLSLSRDEAFFGQGTRLTVV.

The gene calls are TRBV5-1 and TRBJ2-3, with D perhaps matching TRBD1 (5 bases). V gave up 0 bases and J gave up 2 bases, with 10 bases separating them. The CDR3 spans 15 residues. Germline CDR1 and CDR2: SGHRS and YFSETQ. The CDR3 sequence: CASSLAQGYTDTQYF. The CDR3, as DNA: TGCGCCAGCAGCTTGGCGCAGGGTTACACAGATACGCAGTATTTT.

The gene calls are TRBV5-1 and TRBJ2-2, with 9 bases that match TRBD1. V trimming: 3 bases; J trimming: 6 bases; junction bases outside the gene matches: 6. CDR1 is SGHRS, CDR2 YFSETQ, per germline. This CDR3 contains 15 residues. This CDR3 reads CASSSGQGSAGELFF. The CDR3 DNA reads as TGCGCCAGCAGCTCGGGACAGGGTTCGGCCGGGGAGCTGTTTTTT.

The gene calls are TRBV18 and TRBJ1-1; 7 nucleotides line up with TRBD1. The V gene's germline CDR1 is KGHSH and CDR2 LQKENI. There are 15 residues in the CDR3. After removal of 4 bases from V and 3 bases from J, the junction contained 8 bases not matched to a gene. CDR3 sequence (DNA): TGTGCCAGCTCACGGAACCAGGGGGAGGACACTGAAGCTTTCTTT. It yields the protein CASSRNQGEDTEAFF.

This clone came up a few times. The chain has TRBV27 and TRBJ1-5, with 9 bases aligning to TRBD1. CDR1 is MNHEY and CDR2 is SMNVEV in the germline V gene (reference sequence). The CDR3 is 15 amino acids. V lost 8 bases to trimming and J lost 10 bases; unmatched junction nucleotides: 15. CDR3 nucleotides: TGTGCCAGCGGAACGGGACAGGGCTTCATTTTACCCCAGCATTTT. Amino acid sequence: CASGTGQGFILPQHF.

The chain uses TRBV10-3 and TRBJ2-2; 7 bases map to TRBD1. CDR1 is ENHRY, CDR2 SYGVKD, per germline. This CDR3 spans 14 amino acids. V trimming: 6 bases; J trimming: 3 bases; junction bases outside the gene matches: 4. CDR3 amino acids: CAIRGGADTGELFF. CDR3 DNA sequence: TGTGCCATCAGAGGGGGCGCGGACACCGGGGAGCTGTTTTTT.

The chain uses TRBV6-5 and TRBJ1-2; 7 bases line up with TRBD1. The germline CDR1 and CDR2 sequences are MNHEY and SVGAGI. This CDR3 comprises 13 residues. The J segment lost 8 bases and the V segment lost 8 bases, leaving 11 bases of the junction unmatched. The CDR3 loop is CASDTTGYGGYTF. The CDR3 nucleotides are TGTGCCAGCGACACGACAGGGTATGGGGGCTACACCTTC.

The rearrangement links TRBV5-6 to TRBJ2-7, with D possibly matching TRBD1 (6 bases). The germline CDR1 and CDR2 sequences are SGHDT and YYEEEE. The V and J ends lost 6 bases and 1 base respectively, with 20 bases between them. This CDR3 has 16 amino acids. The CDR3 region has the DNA TGTGCCAGCACCAGAAACAGGGTTATGGGTTCCTACGAGCAGTACGTC. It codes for CASTRNRVMGSYEQYV.

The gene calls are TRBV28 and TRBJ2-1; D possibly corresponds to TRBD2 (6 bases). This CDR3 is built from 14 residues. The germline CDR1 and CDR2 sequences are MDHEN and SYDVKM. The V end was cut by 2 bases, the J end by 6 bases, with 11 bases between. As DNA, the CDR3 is TGTGCCAGCAGTTTACCGGGGACTCTCAATGAGCAGTTCTTC. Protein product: CASSLPGTLNEQFF. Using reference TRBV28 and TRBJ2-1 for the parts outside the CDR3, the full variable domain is DVKVTQSSRYLVKRTGEKVFLECVQDMDHENMFWYRQDPGLGLRLIYFSYDVKMKEKGDIPEGYSVSREKKERFSLILESASTNQTSMYLCASSLPGTLNEQFFGPGTRLTVL.

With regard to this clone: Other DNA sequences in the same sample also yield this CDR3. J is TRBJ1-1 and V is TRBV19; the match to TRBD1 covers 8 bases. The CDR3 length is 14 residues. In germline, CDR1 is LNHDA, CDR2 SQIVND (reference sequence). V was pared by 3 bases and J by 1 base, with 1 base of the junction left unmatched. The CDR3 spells CASSIGQGNTEAFF. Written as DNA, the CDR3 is TGTGCCAGTAGTATCGGACAGGGGAACACTGAAGCTTTCTTT.

This CDR3 is CASSLGYTGGFGYGYTF. DNA of the CDR3: TGTGCCAGCAGCTTGGGATATACGGGGGGATTCGGCTATGGCTACACCTTC. The chain has TRBV5-6 and TRBJ1-2, with D possibly TRBD1 on 5 matching bases. Trimming took off 0 bases at V and 4 bases at J, with 19 bases between the two ends. The CDR3 is made up of 17 amino acids. The germline V gene has CDR1 SGHDT and CDR2 YYEEEE.

DNA of the CDR3: TGCGCCAGCAGCACGACAGCTACTAACTATGGCTACACCTTC. This encodes CASSTTATNYGYTF. The V and J genes are TRBV5-1 and TRBJ1-2, with a possible D match to TRBD1 (5 bases). Per the germline V gene, CDR1 is SGHRS and CDR2 is YFSETQ. The V and J ends lost 4 bases and 0 bases respectively, with 10 bases between them. CDR3 length: 14 amino acids.

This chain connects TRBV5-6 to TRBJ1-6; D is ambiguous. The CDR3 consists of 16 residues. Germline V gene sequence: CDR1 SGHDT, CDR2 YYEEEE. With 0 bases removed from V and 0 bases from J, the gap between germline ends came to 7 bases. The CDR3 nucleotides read TGTGCCAGCAGCTTGGAGGAGTTCTCCTATAATTCACCCCTCCACTTT. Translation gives CASSLEEFSYNSPLHF.

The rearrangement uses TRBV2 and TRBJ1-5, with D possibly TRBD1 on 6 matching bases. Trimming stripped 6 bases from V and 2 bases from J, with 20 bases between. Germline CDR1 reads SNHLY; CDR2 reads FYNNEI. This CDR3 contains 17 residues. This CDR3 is CASSARDTTIGNQPQHF. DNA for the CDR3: TGTGCCAGCAGCGCCCGGGACACAACGATTGGCAATCAGCCCCAGCATTTT.

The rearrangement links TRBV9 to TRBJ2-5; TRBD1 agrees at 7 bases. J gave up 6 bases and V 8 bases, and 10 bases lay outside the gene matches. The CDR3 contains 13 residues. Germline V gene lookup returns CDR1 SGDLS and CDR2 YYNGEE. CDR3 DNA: TGTGCCAGGAATAAAACAGGGGAAAAGACCCAGTACTTC. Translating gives CARNKTGEKTQYF.

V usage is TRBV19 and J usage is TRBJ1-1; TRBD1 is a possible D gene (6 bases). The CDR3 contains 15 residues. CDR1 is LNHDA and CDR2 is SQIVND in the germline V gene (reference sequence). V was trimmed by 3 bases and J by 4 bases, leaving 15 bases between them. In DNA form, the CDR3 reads TGTGCCAGTAGTATTGAGGGGGTTCGGAGCACTGAAGCTTTCTTT. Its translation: CASSIEGVRSTEAFF.

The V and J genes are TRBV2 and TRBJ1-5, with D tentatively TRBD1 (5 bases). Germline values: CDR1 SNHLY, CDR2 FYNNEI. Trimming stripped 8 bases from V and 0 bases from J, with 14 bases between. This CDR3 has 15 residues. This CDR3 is CASGNGAYSNQPQHF. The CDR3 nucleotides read TGTGCCAGCGGAAATGGGGCTTATAGCAATCAGCCCCAGCATTTT.

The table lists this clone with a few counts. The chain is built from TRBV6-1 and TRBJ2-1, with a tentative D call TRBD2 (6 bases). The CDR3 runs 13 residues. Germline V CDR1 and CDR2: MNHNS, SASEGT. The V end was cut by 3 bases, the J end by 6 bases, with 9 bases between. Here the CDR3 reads CASSDRDSNEQFF. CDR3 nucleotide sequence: TGTGCCAGCAGTGATAGGGACTCCAATGAGCAGTTCTTC.

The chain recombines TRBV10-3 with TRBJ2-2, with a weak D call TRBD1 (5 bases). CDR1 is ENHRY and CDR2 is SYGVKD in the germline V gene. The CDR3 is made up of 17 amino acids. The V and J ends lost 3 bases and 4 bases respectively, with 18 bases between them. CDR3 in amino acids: CAISEPGIPSSTGELFF. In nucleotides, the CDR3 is TGTGCCATCAGTGAACCAGGGATACCCAGTTCCACCGGGGAGCTGTTTTTT.

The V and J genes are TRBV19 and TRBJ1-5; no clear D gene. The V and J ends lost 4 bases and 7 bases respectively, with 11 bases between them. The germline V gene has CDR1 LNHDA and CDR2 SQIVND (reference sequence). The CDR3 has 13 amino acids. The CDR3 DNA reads TGTGCCAGTAGTACCCGCCCGGGGCAGCCCCAGCATTTT. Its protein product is CASSTRPGQPQHF.

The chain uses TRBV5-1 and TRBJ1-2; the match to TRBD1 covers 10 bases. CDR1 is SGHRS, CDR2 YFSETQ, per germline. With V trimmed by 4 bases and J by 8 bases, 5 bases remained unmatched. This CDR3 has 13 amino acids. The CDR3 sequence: CASSRDRGMGYTF. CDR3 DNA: TGCGCCAGCAGCCGGGACAGGGGAATGGGCTACACCTTC.

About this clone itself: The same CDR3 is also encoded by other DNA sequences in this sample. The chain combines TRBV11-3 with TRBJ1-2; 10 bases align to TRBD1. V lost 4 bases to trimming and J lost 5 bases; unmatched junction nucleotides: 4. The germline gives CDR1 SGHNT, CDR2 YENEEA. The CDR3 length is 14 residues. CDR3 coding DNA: TGTGCCAGCAGCTCGGGACAGGGGAATTATGGCTACACCTTC. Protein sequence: CASSSGQGNYGYTF.

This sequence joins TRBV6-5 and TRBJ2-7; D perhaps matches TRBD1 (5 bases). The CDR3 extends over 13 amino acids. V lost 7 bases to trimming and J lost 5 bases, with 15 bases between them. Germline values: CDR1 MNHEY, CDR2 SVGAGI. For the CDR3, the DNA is TGTGCCAGCACCGCAGGGATACGCGACGAGCAGTACTTC. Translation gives CASTAGIRDEQYF.

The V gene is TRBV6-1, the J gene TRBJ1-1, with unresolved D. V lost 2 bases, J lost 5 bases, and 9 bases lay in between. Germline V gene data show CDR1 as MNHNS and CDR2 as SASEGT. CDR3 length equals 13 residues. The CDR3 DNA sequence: TGTGCCAGCAGTGAAATCGGAGTGACTGAAGCTTTCTTT. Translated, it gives CASSEIGVTEAFF.